This T cell receptor (beta chain) was obtained from a study of beta chain features in type 1 diabetes (dated 2018 in TCRdb). A note on the overall study: No differences in mean age, gender distribution, total cell number or subset yield were found between patients and healthy donors. Whereas all 30 or so donors provided naive and central memory subsets, regulatory and stem cell-like memory subsets were isolated from just 8 patients and roughly 8 healthy donors. The study compared the TCRB repertoires of sorted circulating CD4+ T cell subsets in recently diagnosed type 1 diabetes patients with those in matched healthy donors. A total of roughly 100 million sorted cells were examined across all samples, and RNA yield correlated strongly with the number of cells per subset. Overall study results and their limits: Shorter templates might be favored by PCR, yet because patient and control samples were amplified and corrected together, any such skew would affect both groups equally. At VDJ recombination sites, patients with type 1 diabetes made fewer insertions and deleted more nucleotides, a pattern implying thymic rearrangement abnormalities. Because small numbers of individuals were included in the HLA sub-analyses, any influence of HLA type on TCRB rearrangement was left unresolved. Type 1 diabetes patients showed a moderate but significant shortening of TCRB CDR3 length in all four CD4+ subsets. Naive, central memory and regulatory TCRB repertoires appeared to be more similar among patients than among healthy donors. Because cDNA was sequenced instead of genomic DNA, activated cells with high expression could be over-represented, although the groups did not differ in activation or CD3 levels.

The entire amount of isolated RNA was reverse transcribed using the High Capacity cDNA Reverse Transcription Kit, so the sequenced TCRB transcripts were expressed ones. Deep immunoSEQ sequencing was performed on naive, central memory and regulatory T cell samples, with an average of around 3.5 million total reads per sample. After sorted cells were lysed in RLT buffer, RNA was extracted with DNase-treated RNeasy Micro or Mini kits, with the choice depending on cell number. Each cell subset was processed separately to prevent cross-contamination, with patient and healthy donor samples processed together. Using the immunoSEQ multiplex PCR, TCRB sequences were amplified from cDNA into 87-bp fragments spanning the CDR3 region. The amplicons were sequenced using the Illumina HiSeq platform. In the original analysis: Synthetic template baselines were used to correct PCR bias computationally, reads within Hamming distance 2 were collapsed, and singletons that could not be merged were discarded. Reads were aligned against IMGT so that V, D and J genes, CDR3 length and insertions or deletions at six rearrangement sites could be assigned. Within each subset, clonotype counts were normalized to sorted cell number, after which true diversity and Gini coefficients were computed with the tcR R package. The overlap coefficient, calculated on TCRB nucleotide sequences, was used to measure repertoire sharing. Out-of-frame TCRB sequences from naive cells were analyzed to stand in for the pre-selection repertoire. Sourced from immuneACCESS, this table was stored by TCRdb with only in-frame sequences that have V and J called. A share of the clones is absent; for the studies checked, an unresolved V gene accounts for under half, and the remainder has no known explanation. That table furnishes V, J and clone size, whereas the DNA furnished D and trimming. Present in this sample are roughly 730,000 clones, roughly 13% of which were seen just once. Of the sample, approximately 0.022% falls within the top ten clones.

This clone was recorded a few times. Its antigen remains unidentified. The input lacks base qualities; no much larger clone sits a single base away. Counted from cysteine to phenylalanine, this CDR3 has 11 amino acids. Only CDR3 DNA is held: 33 bases, read in frame from base 1. V is cut by 7 bases and J by 4 bases, and the space between the germline ends is 10 bases. Taken from the germline V gene, the CDR1 and CDR2 loops are SQVTM and ANQGSEA. Each donor gave one peripheral blood draw, averaging about 120 mL, which was collected into heparinised tubes. Naive, central memory, regulatory and stem cell-like memory CD4+ T cells were sorted on a BD FACSAria II using a panel including CD45RO, CCR7, CD25, CD127, CD95 and CD27. Purity was above 95% for every sorted population. Right away, PBMCs were isolated by Lymphoprep density gradient centrifugation and were stained directly, with no culture step. To minimize batch effects, samples were stained and sorted in pairs, one healthy donor with one patient per experiment.

The receptor chain draws on TRBV29-1 and TRBJ2-5, with a tentative D gene TRBD1 over 6 matching bases. The TCR sequence derives from a man aged 18-30 years with type 1 diabetes. Source material: naive CD4+ T cells from blood. The label giving this sample's cell subset or site can be read as: true naive CD4+ T cells. The DNA sequence is TGCAGCGCTAGGACAGTAGAGACCCAGTACTTC. Its amino acids are CSARTVETQYF.